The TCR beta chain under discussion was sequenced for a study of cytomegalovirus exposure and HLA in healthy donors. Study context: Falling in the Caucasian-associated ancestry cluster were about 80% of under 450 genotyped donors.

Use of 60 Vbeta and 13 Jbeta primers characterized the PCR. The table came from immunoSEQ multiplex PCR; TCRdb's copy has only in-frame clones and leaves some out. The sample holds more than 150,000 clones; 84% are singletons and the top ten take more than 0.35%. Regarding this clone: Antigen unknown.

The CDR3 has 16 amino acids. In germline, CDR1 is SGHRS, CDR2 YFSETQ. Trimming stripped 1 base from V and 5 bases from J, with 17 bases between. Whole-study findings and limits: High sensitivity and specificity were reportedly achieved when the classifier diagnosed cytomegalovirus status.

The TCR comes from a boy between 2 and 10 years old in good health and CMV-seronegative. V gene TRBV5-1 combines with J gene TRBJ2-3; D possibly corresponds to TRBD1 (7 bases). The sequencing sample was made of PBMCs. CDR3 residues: CASSLSGQGGGDTQYF. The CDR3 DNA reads TGCGCCAGCAGCTTGTCGGGGCAGGGGGGTGGAGATACGCAGTATTTT.